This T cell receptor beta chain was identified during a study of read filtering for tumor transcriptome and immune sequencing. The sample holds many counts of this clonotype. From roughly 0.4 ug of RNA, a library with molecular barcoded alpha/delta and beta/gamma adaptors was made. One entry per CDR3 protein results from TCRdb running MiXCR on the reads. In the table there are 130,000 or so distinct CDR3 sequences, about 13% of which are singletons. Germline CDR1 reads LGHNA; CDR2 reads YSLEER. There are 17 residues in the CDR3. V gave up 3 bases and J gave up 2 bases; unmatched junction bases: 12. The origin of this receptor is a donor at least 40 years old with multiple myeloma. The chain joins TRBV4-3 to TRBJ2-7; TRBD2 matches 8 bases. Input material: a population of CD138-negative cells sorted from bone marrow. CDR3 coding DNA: TGCGCCAGCAGCCATATTCGGGCTAGCGGGTCACCCTACGAGCAGTACTTC. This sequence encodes CASSHIRASGSPYEQYF.